These 27 T cell receptor beta chains originate from one sample sequenced in a study of cytomegalovirus exposure and HLA in healthy donors. Researchers ran the PCR with 60 Vbeta and 13 Jbeta primers. Data came from immunoSEQ multiplex PCR; TCRdb stores just in-frame clones and leaves some out. This sample carries about 99,000 clones, around 82% of them seen once, and the ten largest clones take 1.5% to 2%. Sequenced: PBMCs. The origin of the receptors is a woman aged 40 to 50 in good health and CMV-seronegative.

The chain combines TRBV11-2 with TRBJ1-1; a weak D match, TRBD1 (6 bases). The V gene's germline CDR1 is SGHAT and CDR2 FQNNGV. The V end was cut by 11 bases, the J end by 1 base, with 14 bases between. This CDR3 is 13 amino acids long. For the CDR3, the DNA is TGTGCCGTGTCAGGGGTGGCGAACACTGAAGCTTTCTTT. It yields the protein CAVSGVANTEAFF.

The rearrangement joins TRBV9 to TRBJ2-7; D possibly corresponds to TRBD2 (5 bases). The CDR3 length is 15 residues. V dropped 0 bases and J dropped 2 bases, with 12 bases sitting between them. Germline CDR1 reads SGDLS; CDR2 reads YYNGEE. CDR3 sequence reads: CASSVESAGAYEQYF. Here the CDR3 DNA reads TGTGCCAGCAGCGTAGAAAGTGCCGGGGCCTACGAGCAGTACTTC. The variable domain in full, completed from reference TRBV9 and TRBJ2-7, reads DSGVTQTPKHLITATGQRVTLRCSPRSGDLSVYWYQQSLDQGLQFLIQYYNGEERAKGNILERFSAQQFPDLHSELNLSSLELGDSALYFCASSVESAGAYEQYFGPGTRLTVT.

The table lists this clone with a few counts. The chain uses TRBV5-6 and TRBJ1-5; weak D call: TRBD1 (6 bases). The CDR3 is 13 residues long. Per germline, CDR1 SGHDT and CDR2 YYEEEE. The V gene lost 2 bases and the J gene lost 7 bases, with 10 bases spanning the gap. CDR3 in amino acids: CASSLTGGQPQHF. CDR3 nucleotides: TGTGCCAGCAGCTTAACGGGGGGCCAGCCCCAGCATTTT.

The chain employs TRBV10-3 and TRBJ2-1, with unresolved D. The CDR3 runs 11 residues. Trimming pared 6 bases from V and 8 bases from J, leaving 8 bases between. Germline V lookup: CDR1 ENHRY, CDR2 SYGVKD. CDR3 nucleotide sequence: TGTGCCATCAGCAACAGTGATGAGCAGTTCTTC. This encodes CAISNSDEQFF.

The chain uses TRBV7-6 and TRBJ2-1; TRBD2 is a possible D gene (5 bases). The CDR3 is 14 residues long. Trimming shortened V by 2 bases and J by 4 bases, and 9 bases separated the two germline ends. Looked up from germline, CDR1 is SGHVS and CDR2 is FNYEAQ. The CDR3 here is CASSLSGVYNEQFF. The CDR3 DNA reads TGTGCCAGCAGCTTATCCGGGGTTTACAATGAGCAGTTCTTC.

CDR3 amino acids: CASSTGTENYGYTF. The CDR3, as DNA: TGTGCCAGCAGTACCGGGACAGAAAACTATGGCTACACCTTC. The chain is built from TRBV28 and TRBJ1-2; 7 bases align to TRBD1. Germline V CDR1 and CDR2: MDHEN, SYDVKM. The CDR3 is 14 residues long. Unmatched junction bases numbered 5, after V lost 5 bases and J lost 2 bases.

This clone came up once. The V call is TRBV6-6, the J call TRBJ2-1; 7 bases agree with TRBD1. Germline assignment: CDR1 MNHNY and CDR2 SVGAGI (reference sequence). This CDR3 contains 12 residues. V lost 5 bases and J lost 10; bases outside the gene matches: 5. Here the CDR3 reads CASSNTGVEQFF. CDR3 coding DNA: TGTGCCAGCAGTAACACAGGGGTGGAGCAGTTCTTC.

The rearrangement joins TRBV21-1 to TRBJ2-5; TRBD1 was called by the table and not checked on the DNA. TRBV21-1 is a known pseudogene. This CDR3 region has 15 residues. The CDR3 protein is CASTINRGRRETQYF. CDR3 DNA sequence: TGTGCCAGCACCATAAATAGGGGCAGAAGAGAGACCCAGTACTTC.

In this sample, this clone turned up once. This sequence joins TRBV5-1 and TRBJ2-5; D is possibly TRBD2 (5 bases). The CDR3 extends over 15 amino acids. Germline V gene lookup returns CDR1 SGHRS and CDR2 YFSETQ. V lost 4 bases and J lost 5, with 18 bases in between. The CDR3 DNA is TGCGCCAGCAGCGACATTCGGGGTTTGGGGGAGACCCAGTACTTC. Its translation: CASSDIRGLGETQYF.

The CDR3 DNA reads TGTGCCAGCAGCCTTACCGGACAGACTGAAGCTTTCTTT. Translated, it gives CASSLTGQTEAFF. The genes are TRBV7-3 and TRBJ1-1, with D possibly being TRBD1 (6 bases). With 5 bases removed from V and 5 bases from J, the gap between germline ends came to 12 bases. CDR1 is SGHTA and CDR2 is FQGTGA in the germline V gene. There are 13 residues in the CDR3.

CDR3 coding DNA: TGTGCCAGCTCACAAAGACAGGGGGTCTACGAGCAGTACTTC. Residues: CASSQRQGVYEQYF. This chain connects TRBV18 to TRBJ2-5; TRBD1 agrees at 9 bases. The DNA end lines up better with TRBJ2-7; the J call may be wrong. This CDR3 spans 14 amino acids. CDR1 is KGHSH, CDR2 LQKENI, per germline.

With regard to this clone: One junction end does not reproduce the germline sequence, and a read error may be involved. The rearrangement joins TRBV11-2 to TRBJ2-5, with 10 bases fitting TRBD2. The CDR3 contains 15 residues. The germline gives CDR1 SGHAT, CDR2 FQNNGV. For the CDR3, the DNA is TGTGCCAGCAGTTTAGCGGGGGGCCCACAAGAGACCCAGTACTTC. As protein: CASSLAGGPQETQYF.

This clone showed up just once. This chain joins TRBV2 and TRBJ2-7; the match to TRBD1 covers 7 bases. After removal of 6 bases from V and 6 bases from J, the junction contained 14 bases not matched to a gene. The CDR3 is 15 residues long. Germline V CDR1 and CDR2: SNHLY, FYNNEI. CDR3 sequence (DNA): TGTGCCAGCAGGAGACAGGGACAGACGTCTAGCGAGCAGTACTTC. Amino acids: CASRRQGQTSSEQYF.

In its sample, this clone was seen once. The chain employs TRBV2 and TRBJ2-1; perhaps TRBD2 as D (7 bases). This CDR3 is built from 12 residues. V was shortened by 5 bases and J by 10 bases, with 12 bases between the two germline ends. Germline V gives CDR1 SNHLY, CDR2 FYNNEI. CDR3 loop: CASSSGGSEQFF. CDR3 nucleotides: TGTGCCAGCAGTTCGGGGGGCAGCGAGCAGTTCTTC.

This clone was counted only a few times. The chain employs TRBV7-2 and TRBJ2-1; 8 nucleotides match TRBD2. The CDR3 totals 16 residues. CDR1 is SGHTA and CDR2 is FQGNSA in the germline V gene. V was pared by 4 bases and J by 5 bases, with 10 bases of the junction left unmatched. The CDR3 reads CASSYVPGLENNEQFF. For the CDR3, the DNA is TGTGCCAGCAGCTACGTCCCGGGACTAGAGAACAATGAGCAGTTCTTC.

The V gene is TRBV28, the J gene TRBJ2-7; 14 bases line up with TRBD2. This CDR3 has 15 amino acids. V was clipped by 4 bases and J by 3 bases; unmatched bases: 2. CDR1 is MDHEN and CDR2 is SYDVKM in the germline V gene. The CDR3 sequence: CASSSGTSGSYEQYF. The CDR3 nucleotides are TGTGCCAGCAGTTCGGGGACTAGCGGGAGCTACGAGCAGTACTTC. Variable domain in full (rest from reference TRBV28 and TRBJ2-7): DVKVTQSSRYLVKRTGEKVFLECVQDMDHENMFWYRQDPGLGLRLIYFSYDVKMKEKGDIPEGYSVSREKKERFSLILESASTNQTSMYLCASSSGTSGSYEQYFGPGTRLTVT.

The V and J genes are TRBV19 and TRBJ1-2, with 7 bases fitting TRBD1. The CDR3 covers 15 residues. In germline, CDR1 is LNHDA, CDR2 SQIVND (reference sequence). Losses at the gene ends were 7 bases for V and 0 bases for J; bases not matched to a gene: 8. The CDR3 sequence: CASTGGPGANYGYTF. As DNA, the CDR3 is TGTGCCAGTACAGGGGGGCCGGGAGCTAACTATGGCTACACCTTC.

The chain carries TRBV5-1 and TRBJ1-1; D might be TRBD1 (5 bases). CDR3 length equals 13 residues. Looked up from germline, CDR1 is SGHRS and CDR2 is YFSETQ. Trimming left V 5 bases short and J 0 bases short, with 8 bases between. The CDR3 is CASRSDMNTEAFF. CDR3 nucleotides: TGCGCCAGCAGATCGGACATGAACACTGAAGCTTTCTTT.

The chain carries TRBV5-1 and TRBJ1-5; TRBD1 matches at 7 bases. V was clipped by 4 bases and J by 1 base; unmatched bases: 8. Germline lookup yields CDR1 SGHRS and CDR2 YFSETQ. CDR3 length: 16 residues. The CDR3 is CASSPEGQTSNQPQHF. The CDR3 DNA follows: TGCGCCAGCAGCCCCGAGGGACAGACGAGCAATCAGCCCCAGCATTTT.

The gene calls are TRBV7-2 and TRBJ2-2; the D gene is possibly TRBD2 (5 bases). Trimming left V 5 bases short and J 7 bases short, with 14 bases between. CDR3 size: 14 residues. Germline values: CDR1 SGHTA, CDR2 FQGNSA. CDR3 in DNA: TGTGCCAGCAGCAGCAGAGGGATCGGCGGGGAGCTGTTTTTT. Protein product: CASSSRGIGGELFF.

This clone was observed a few times. The rearrangement links TRBV5-8 to TRBJ2-3; TRBD2 is a possible D gene (5 bases). This CDR3 contains 14 residues. The germline CDR1 and CDR2 sequences are SGHTS and YDEGEE. Trimming removed 4 bases from V and 4 bases from J, with 13 bases in between. The CDR3 nucleotides are TGTGCCAGCAGCACACACCCCGGGGCAGATACGCAGTATTTT. This translates into CASSTHPGADTQYF.

The chain has TRBV7-9 and TRBJ2-7; 13 nucleotides line up with TRBD2. V lost 0 bases and J lost 0; bases outside the gene matches: 5. This CDR3 region has 18 residues. Germline assignment: CDR1 SEHNR and CDR2 FQNEAQ (reference sequence). CDR3 protein: CASSLAGTSGVGSYEQYF. The CDR3 nucleotides are TGTGCCAGCAGCTTAGCGGGGACTAGCGGGGTGGGCTCCTACGAGCAGTACTTC.

In this sample, this clone turned up once. The gene calls are TRBV9 and TRBJ1-2; D gene unclear. CDR3 length: 13 amino acids. V was clipped by 4 bases and J by 6 bases, with 13 bases between them. Germline CDR1 SGDLS, CDR2 YYNGEE. The CDR3 DNA sequence: TGTGCCAGCAGCACCTCGCGGGGAGATGGCTACACCTTC. Translated, it gives CASSTSRGDGYTF.

The chain has TRBV7-6 and TRBJ2-7, with D possibly matching TRBD2 (5 bases). CDR1 and CDR2 (germline): SGHVS, FNYEAQ. Trimming removed 1 base at V and 7 bases at J, with 8 bases between. This CDR3 is built from 12 residues. CDR3 nucleotide sequence: TGTGCCAGCAGCTTAGACGGGAAGGAGCAGTACTTC. This codes for CASSLDGKEQYF.

The gene calls are TRBV6-5 and TRBJ1-2; D perhaps matches TRBD1 (5 bases). This CDR3 comprises 14 residues. CDR1 is MNHEY and CDR2 is SVGAGI in the germline V gene. Trimming left V 7 bases short and J 4 bases short, with 16 bases between. CDR3 coding DNA: TGTGCCAGCATTGCCCGGGGGTTTGCCTATGGCTACACCTTC. Its protein product is CASIARGFAYGYTF.

The chain joins TRBV4-3 to TRBJ1-1; unclear D gene. CDR1 and CDR2 from the germline V gene are LGHNA and YSLEER. Trimming pared 0 bases from V and 0 bases from J, leaving 17 bases between. This CDR3 has 18 residues. The CDR3 loop is CASSQELWERSLNTEAFF. The CDR3 region has the DNA TGCGCCAGCAGCCAAGAATTGTGGGAGCGCTCACTGAACACTGAAGCTTTCTTT.

This chain links TRBV10-3 with TRBJ2-3; D gene uncertain. Trimming cost V 8 bases and J 3 bases, with 6 bases left between them. CDR1 ENHRY and CDR2 SYGVKD come from the germline V gene. The CDR3 sequence is 11 residues long. Here the CDR3 reads CAIASTDTQYF. CDR3 bases: TGTGCCATCGCGTCGACAGATACGCAGTATTTT.